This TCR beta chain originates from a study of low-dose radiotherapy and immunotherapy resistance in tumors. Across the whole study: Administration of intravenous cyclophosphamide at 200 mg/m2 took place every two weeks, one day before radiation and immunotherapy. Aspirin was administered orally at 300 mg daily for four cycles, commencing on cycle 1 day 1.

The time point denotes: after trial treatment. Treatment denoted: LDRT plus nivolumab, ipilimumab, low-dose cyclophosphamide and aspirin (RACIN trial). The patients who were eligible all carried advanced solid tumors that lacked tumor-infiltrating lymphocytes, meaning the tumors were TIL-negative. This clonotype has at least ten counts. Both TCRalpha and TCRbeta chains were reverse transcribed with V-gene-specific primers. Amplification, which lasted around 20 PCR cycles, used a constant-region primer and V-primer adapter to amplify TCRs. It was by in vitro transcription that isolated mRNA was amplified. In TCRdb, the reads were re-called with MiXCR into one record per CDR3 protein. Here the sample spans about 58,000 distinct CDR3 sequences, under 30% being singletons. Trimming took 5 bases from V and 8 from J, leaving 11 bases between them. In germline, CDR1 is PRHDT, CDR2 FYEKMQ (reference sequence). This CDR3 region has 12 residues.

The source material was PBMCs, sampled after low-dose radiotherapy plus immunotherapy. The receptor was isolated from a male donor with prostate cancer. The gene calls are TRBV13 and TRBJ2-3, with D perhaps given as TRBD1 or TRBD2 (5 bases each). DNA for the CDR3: TGTGCCAGCAGCGACCGGGACGGTACGCAGTATTTT. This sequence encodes CASSDRDGTQYF.